Listed below are T cell receptor beta chains from one sample, sequenced in a study of blood T cell repertoires in COVID-19. Measured with immunoSEQ multiplex PCR; TCRdb has only the in-frame clones, and not every one. The sample carries 150,000 or so clones, 87% recorded once. The sample consisted of PBMCs or T cells enriched from blood (not recorded which). The receptors were sampled from a woman aged 40 to 55 who had been exposed to COVID-19. Each CDR3 is given with its conserved first and last residue. D genes are given only for firm matches. A row's size may be missing; if present it is once, few, many or a size class.

DNA: TGTGCCAGCAGCCTGAACACCGGGGAGCTGTTTTTT
CDR3: CASSLNTGELFF
V: TRBV28
J: TRBJ2-2
size: once
D: -

DNA: TGTGCCAGCTCACCCTCCGGGCGGGGTCCCACCTACGAGCAGTACTTC
CDR3: CASSPSGRGPTYEQYF
V: TRBV18
J: TRBJ2-7
size: -
D: -

DNA: TGTGCCAGCAGCTTGTCAGGGGGGTATAGCAATCAGCCCCAGCATTTT
CDR3: CASSLSGGYSNQPQHF
V: TRBV7-2
J: TRBJ1-5
size: -
D: TRBD1

DNA: TGCGCCAGCAGCCAAGATATAGTCTCTGGGGCCAACGTCCTGACTTTC
CDR3: CASSQDIVSGANVLTF
V: TRBV4-3
J: TRBJ2-6
size: -
D: -

DNA: TGCGCCAGCAGCCAAGATCCCACAGGGGACTATGGCTACACCTTC
CDR3: CASSQDPTGDYGYTF
V: TRBV4-1
J: TRBJ1-2
size: -
D: TRBD1

DNA: TGTGCCAGCAGCTTATGGAGTTATGGCTACACCTTC
CDR3: CASSLWSYGYTF
V: TRBV7-2
J: TRBJ1-2
size: -
D: -

DNA: TGCAGTGCGGATTCAGGGGGACGGCTGTTTTTT
CDR3: CSADSGGRLFF
V: TRBV20-1
J: TRBJ1-4
size: -
D: TRBD1

DNA: TGTGCCAGTAGTGGTAGTAGCGGGAGCATTATCCCGTACTTC
CDR3: CASSGSSGSIIPYF
V: TRBV19
J: TRBJ2-7
size: -
D: TRBD2

DNA: TGTGCCAGCAGTGACTCGACTGGGGGACAAGTTAGCACAGATACGCAGTATTTT
CDR3: CASSDSTGGQVSTDTQYF
V: TRBV6-4
J: TRBJ2-3
size: -
D: -

DNA: TGTGCCAGCAGGCCGGGACAGGGGTTCTATGGCTACACCTTC
CDR3: CASRPGQGFYGYTF
V: TRBV2
J: TRBJ1-2
size: few
D: TRBD1

DNA: TGTGCCAGCAGCTCAGGGACTAGCGGGAGGTGCCCTCAAGAGACCCAGTACTTC
CDR3: CASSSGTSGRCPQETQYF
V: TRBV12-1
J: TRBJ2-5
size: -
D: -

DNA: TGTGCCAGCAGCACCTTGTCGGGACAGGGAGACACCGGGGAGCTGTTTTTT
CDR3: CASSTLSGQGDTGELFF
V: TRBV21-1
J: TRBJ2-2
size: -
D: -

DNA: TGTGCCAGCAGCCGGGTTTTGCGGCAGCCCCAGCATTTT
CDR3: CASSRVLRQPQHF
V: TRBV27
J: TRBJ1-5
size: -
D: -

DNA: TGTGCCAGCAGTTCTGCGGGTGAGCTTCGTGGCTACACCTTC
CDR3: CASSSAGELRGYTF
V: TRBV6-2/TRBV6-3
J: TRBJ1-2
size: -
D: -

DNA: TGTGCCAGCAGCATAAACCCCGGGACAATCTTTTATGGCTACACCTTC
CDR3: CASSINPGTIFYGYTF
V: TRBV7-3
J: TRBJ1-2
size: -
D: -

DNA: TGTGCCAGTTCGGAGGGACAGGGAAGCACCGGGGAGCTGTTTTTT
CDR3: CASSEGQGSTGELFF
V: TRBV19
J: TRBJ2-2
size: once
D: TRBD1

DNA: TGCGCCAGCAGCGGACGGACGGGGGGAATCACTGAAGCTTTCTTT
CDR3: CASSGRTGGITEAFF
V: TRBV5-1
J: TRBJ1-1
size: -
D: -

DNA: TGTGCCAGCATTAGGGGGCGCGAGGCGGCTTTCTTT
CDR3: CASIRGREAAFF
V: TRBV2
J: TRBJ1-1
size: -
D: TRBD1

DNA: TGTGCCACTGCCAGGGGGCCTGACACTGAAGCTTTCTTT
CDR3: CATARGPDTEAFF
V: TRBV6-5
J: TRBJ1-1
size: -
D: TRBD1

DNA: TGCGCCAGCAGCCAAGATGGGACAGGGGACTATGGCTACACCTTC
CDR3: CASSQDGTGDYGYTF
V: TRBV4-3
J: TRBJ1-2
size: -
D: TRBD1

DNA: TGTGCCAGCAGTTTAGTGGGGGAGGGCACTGAAGCTTTCTTT
CDR3: CASSLVGEGTEAFF
V: TRBV28
J: TRBJ1-1
size: once
D: -

DNA: TGTGCCAGCAGAGGGACAGCTGGAAACACCATATATTTT
CDR3: CASRGTAGNTIYF
V: TRBV6-5
J: TRBJ1-3
size: once
D: TRBD1

DNA: TGTGCCAGCAGCTTGAGTTCCCTCAGTGAGCAGTACTTC
CDR3: CASSLSSLSEQYF
V: TRBV5-4
J: TRBJ2-7
size: -
D: -

DNA: TGTGCCAGCAGCTTAGGACAGGTCAATCAGCCCCAGCATTTT
CDR3: CASSLGQVNQPQHF
V: TRBV11-2
J: TRBJ1-5
size: once
D: -

DNA: TGTGCCAGCGAGGGATTCTCAACGCGTCAGCCCCAGCATTTT
CDR3: CASEGFSTRQPQHF
V: TRBV2
J: TRBJ1-5
size: -
D: -

DNA: TGTGCCAGCAGTACCGGGACAGCTGTTTACAATGAGCAGTTCTTC
CDR3: CASSTGTAVYNEQFF
V: TRBV6-1
J: TRBJ2-1
size: -
D: TRBD1

DNA: TGTGCCAGCAGCTCTGGACAGGGGTCCTACAATGAGCAGTTCTTC
CDR3: CASSSGQGSYNEQFF
V: TRBV7-9
J: TRBJ2-1
size: -
D: TRBD1

DNA: TGTGCCACCAGCAGAGATCGAAGACAGGGGGGCTACGAGCAGTACTTC
CDR3: CATSRDRRQGGYEQYF
V: TRBV15
J: TRBJ2-7
size: -
D: TRBD1

DNA: TGTGCCAGCAGCGAATACAGGGGCACTGAAGCTTTCTTT
CDR3: CASSEYRGTEAFF
V: TRBV7-3
J: TRBJ1-1
size: -
D: TRBD1

DNA: TGTGCCACCAGCGACGGCTTTCATGAGGGGAACACTGAAGCTTTCTTT
CDR3: CATSDGFHEGNTEAFF
V: TRBV15
J: TRBJ1-1
size: -
D: -

DNA: TGTGCCACCAGCGGGAGTGAAAAACTGTTTTTT
CDR3: CATSGSEKLFF
V: TRBV15
J: TRBJ1-4
size: -
D: -

DNA: TGCGCCAGCAGCCTAATGACAGGGGATGTTCAGCCCCAGCATTTT
CDR3: CASSLMTGDVQPQHF
V: TRBV4-1
J: TRBJ1-5
size: -
D: TRBD1

DNA: TGTGCCAGCATCCCTGGGGGGGCAGGACAGCCCCAGCATTTT
CDR3: CASIPGGAGQPQHF
V: TRBV5-8
J: TRBJ1-5
size: -
D: -

DNA: TGTGCCAGCAGCCCCAGGGGAGACCCACGCGAGCAGTACTTC
CDR3: CASSPRGDPREQYF
V: TRBV27
J: TRBJ2-7
size: -
D: -

DNA: TGTGCCAGCAGTTACTCTTGGGGGACTTCCACAGATACGCAGTATTTT
CDR3: CASSYSWGTSTDTQYF
V: TRBV6-5
J: TRBJ2-3
size: -
D: -

DNA: TGCAGTGCTAGTAGTGGCTCCAGCTCCTACGAGCAGTACTTC
CDR3: CSASSGSSSYEQYF
V: TRBV20-1
J: TRBJ2-7
size: -
D: -

DNA: TGTGCCAGCAGCCCTATTGAGAGGACTAATGAAAAACTGTTTTTT
CDR3: CASSPIERTNEKLFF
V: TRBV7-8
J: TRBJ1-4
size: -
D: -

DNA: TGTGCCAGCAGCGGACAGGGTTTAGATAATTCACCCCTCCACTTT
CDR3: CASSGQGLDNSPLHF
V: TRBV9
J: TRBJ1-6
size: -
D: TRBD1

DNA: TGTGCCAGCAGCGTACGCCCGGGACAGGGTTTAGTTGGCGGCTACACCTTC
CDR3: CASSVRPGQGLVGGYTF
V: TRBV9
J: TRBJ1-2
size: -
D: TRBD1

DNA: TGCAGCGTTGAATTGGTTATCGGGACAGGGACTAGCACAGATACGCAGTATTTT
CDR3: CSVELVIGTGTSTDTQYF
V: TRBV29-1
J: TRBJ2-3
size: many
D: TRBD1

DNA: TGTGCCAGCAGCGTGGAAAGCGGGTCGAACACCGGGGAGCTGTTTTTT
CDR3: CASSVESGSNTGELFF
V: TRBV6-4
J: TRBJ2-2
size: -
D: -

DNA: TGTGCCAGCAGCCAGAGGCTTAATTTCGAGCGAGTGGGCCAAGAGACCCAGTACTTC
CDR3: CASSQRLNFERVGQETQYF
V: TRBV3-1/TRBV3-2
J: TRBJ2-5
size: -
D: -

DNA: TGTGCCAGCAGCCCCCCGGGACAGGCTCTATATGGCTACACCTTC
CDR3: CASSPPGQALYGYTF
V: TRBV7-9
J: TRBJ1-2
size: -
D: TRBD1

DNA: TGTGCCAGCAGCGACGGGACAGGGTCTGGAAACACCATATATTTT
CDR3: CASSDGTGSGNTIYF
V: TRBV9
J: TRBJ1-3
size: few
D: TRBD1

DNA: TGTGCCAGCAGTCAGTCTTGGGGGGGAAGCTCCTACGAGCAGTACTTC
CDR3: CASSQSWGGSSYEQYF
V: TRBV28
J: TRBJ2-7
size: few
D: TRBD2

DNA: TGTGCCAGCAGCTTAAGCCTAGCGAGCACAGATACGCAGTATTTT
CDR3: CASSLSLASTDTQYF
V: TRBV7-2
J: TRBJ2-3
size: -
D: -

DNA: TGTGCCAGCAGCCAAGATCTGGGCGGGAGCAGCGACAATGAGCAGTTCTTC
CDR3: CASSQDLGGSSDNEQFF
V: TRBV3-1/TRBV3-2
J: TRBJ2-1
size: -
D: TRBD2

DNA: TGTGCCAGTCGGGAGGGGTATACTGAAGCTTTCTTT
CDR3: CASREGYTEAFF
V: TRBV27
J: TRBJ1-1
size: -
D: -

DNA: TGCGCCAGCAGCCAAGATGGGAGAGGGGGGACTAGCGGGTTCAATGAGCAGTTCTTC
CDR3: CASSQDGRGGTSGFNEQFF
V: TRBV4-1
J: TRBJ2-1
size: -
D: TRBD2

DNA: TGTGCCAGCAGCACACCTCCCGGGACAGCTCAGTTCTTC
CDR3: CASSTPPGTAQFF
V: TRBV7-2
J: TRBJ2-1
size: -
D: TRBD1